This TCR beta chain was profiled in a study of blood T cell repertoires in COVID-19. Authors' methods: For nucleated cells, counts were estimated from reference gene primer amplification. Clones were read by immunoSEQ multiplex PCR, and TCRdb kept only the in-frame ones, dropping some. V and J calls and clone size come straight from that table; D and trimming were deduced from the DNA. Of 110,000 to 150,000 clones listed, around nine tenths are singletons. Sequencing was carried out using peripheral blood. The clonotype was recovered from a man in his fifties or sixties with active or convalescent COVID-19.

DNA for the CDR3: TGTGCCAGCAGTTTAAGGTCCAGGGGCGGCTACACCTTC. As protein: CASSLRSRGGYTF. The rearrangement uses TRBV28 and TRBJ1-2, with a tentative D call TRBD1 (6 bases). Trimming shortened V by 2 bases and J by 8 bases, and 12 bases separated the two germline ends. Looked up from germline, CDR1 is MDHEN and CDR2 is SYDVKM. CDR3 length equals 13 residues.